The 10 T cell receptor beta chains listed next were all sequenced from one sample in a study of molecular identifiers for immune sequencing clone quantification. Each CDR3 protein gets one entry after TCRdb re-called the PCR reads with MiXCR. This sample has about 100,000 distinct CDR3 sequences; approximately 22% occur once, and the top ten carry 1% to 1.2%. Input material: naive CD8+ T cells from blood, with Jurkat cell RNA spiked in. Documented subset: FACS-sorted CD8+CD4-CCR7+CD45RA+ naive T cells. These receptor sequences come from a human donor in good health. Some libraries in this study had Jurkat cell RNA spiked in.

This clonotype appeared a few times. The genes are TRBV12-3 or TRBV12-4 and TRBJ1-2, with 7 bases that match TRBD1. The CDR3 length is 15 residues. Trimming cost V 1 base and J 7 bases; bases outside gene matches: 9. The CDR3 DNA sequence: TGTGCCAGCAGTTTAGGGCAGGGGGTCGATGTTGGCTACACCTTC. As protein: CASSLGQGVDVGYTF.

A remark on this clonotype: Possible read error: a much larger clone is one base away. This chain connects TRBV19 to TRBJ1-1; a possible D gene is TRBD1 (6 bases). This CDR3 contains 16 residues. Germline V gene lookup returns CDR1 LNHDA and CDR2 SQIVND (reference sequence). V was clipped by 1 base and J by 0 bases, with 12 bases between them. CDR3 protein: CASSIARTAMNTEAFF. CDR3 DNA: TGTGCCAGTAGTATAGCCCGGACAGCTATGAACACTGAAGCTTTCTTT.

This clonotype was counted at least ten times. In DNA form, the CDR3 reads TGTGCCAGCAGCTTCCCACTAGCGGGAGTTGTTGAAGATACGCAGTATTTT. This translates into CASSFPLAGVVEDTQYF. The chain uses TRBV7-9 and TRBJ2-3; 11 positions agree with TRBD2. CDR1 is SEHNR and CDR2 is FQNEAQ in the germline V gene (reference sequence). The CDR3 loop spans 17 amino acids. Trimming removed 3 bases from V and 5 bases from J; junction bases left unmatched: 10.

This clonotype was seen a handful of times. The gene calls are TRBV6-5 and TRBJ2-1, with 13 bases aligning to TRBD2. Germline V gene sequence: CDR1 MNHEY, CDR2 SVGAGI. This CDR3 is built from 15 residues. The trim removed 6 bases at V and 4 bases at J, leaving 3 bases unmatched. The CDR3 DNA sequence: TGTGCCAGCAGCAGACTAGCGGGAGGATACAATGAGCAGTTCTTC. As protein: CASSRLAGGYNEQFF.

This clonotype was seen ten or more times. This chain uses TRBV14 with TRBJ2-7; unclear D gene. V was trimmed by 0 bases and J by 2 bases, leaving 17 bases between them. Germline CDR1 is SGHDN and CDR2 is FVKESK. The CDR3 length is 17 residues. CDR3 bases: TGTGCCAGCAGCCAAGATCTAGGAGATCTTCACGCCTACGAGCAGTACTTC. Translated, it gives CASSQDLGDLHAYEQYF.

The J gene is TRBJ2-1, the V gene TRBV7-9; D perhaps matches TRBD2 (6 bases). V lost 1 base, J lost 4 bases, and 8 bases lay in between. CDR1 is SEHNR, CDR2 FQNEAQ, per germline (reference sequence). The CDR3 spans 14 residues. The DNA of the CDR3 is TGTGCCAGCAGCTTAGTCCTAGCGTACAATGAGCAGTTCTTC. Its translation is CASSLVLAYNEQFF.

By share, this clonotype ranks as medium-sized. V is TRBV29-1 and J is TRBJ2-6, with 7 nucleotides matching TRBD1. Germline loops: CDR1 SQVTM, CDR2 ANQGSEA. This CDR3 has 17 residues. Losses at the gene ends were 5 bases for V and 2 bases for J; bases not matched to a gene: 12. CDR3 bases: TGCAGCGTTCCACTCTGGACAGGAGCCCCTGGGGCCAACGTCCTGACTTTC. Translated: CSVPLWTGAPGANVLTF.

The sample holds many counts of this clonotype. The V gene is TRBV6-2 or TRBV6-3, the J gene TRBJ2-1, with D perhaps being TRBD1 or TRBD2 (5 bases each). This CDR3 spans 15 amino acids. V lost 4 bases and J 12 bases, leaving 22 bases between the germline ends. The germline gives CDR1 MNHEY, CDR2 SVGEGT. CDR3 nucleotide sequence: TGTGCCAGCAGTTTCTACGGGACCCGGTCGGCGGGGCAGTTCTTC. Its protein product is CASSFYGTRSAGQFF.

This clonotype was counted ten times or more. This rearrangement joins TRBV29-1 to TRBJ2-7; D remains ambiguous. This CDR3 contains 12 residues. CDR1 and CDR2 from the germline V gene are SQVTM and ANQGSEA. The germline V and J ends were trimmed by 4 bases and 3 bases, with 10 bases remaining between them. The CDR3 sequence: CSVGVGFYEQYF. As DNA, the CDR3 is TGCAGCGTTGGCGTGGGGTTCTACGAGCAGTACTTC.

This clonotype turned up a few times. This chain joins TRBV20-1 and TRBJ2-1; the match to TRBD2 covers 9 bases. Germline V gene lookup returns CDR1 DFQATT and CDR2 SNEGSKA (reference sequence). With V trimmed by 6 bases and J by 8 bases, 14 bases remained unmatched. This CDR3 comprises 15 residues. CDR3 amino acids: CSARNPSGRTYEQFF. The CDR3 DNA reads TGCAGTGCCAGAAACCCCAGCGGGAGGACTTATGAGCAGTTCTTC.